This entry lists 20 T cell receptor beta chains sequenced from one sample in a study of T cell changes during pregnancy in multiple sclerosis. The assay was immunoSEQ multiplex PCR, and TCRdb's table has in-frame clones only and misses some. The sample has just under 20,000 clones; 89% are singletons. Material: CD8+ T cells from peripheral blood mononuclear cells, obtained in the second trimester of pregnancy. Receptors were obtained from a female donor in good health, enrolled as a control in a pregnancy study.

The gene calls are TRBV6-6 and TRBJ2-7; TRBD1 might be the D (6 bases). This CDR3 is 15 amino acids long. Germline values: CDR1 MNHNY, CDR2 SVGAGI (reference sequence). V gave up 5 bases and J gave up 6 bases, with 20 bases separating them. CDR3: CASSVRRDMRVEQYF. CDR3 coding DNA: TGTGCCAGCAGTGTACGACGGGACATGAGAGTCGAGCAGTACTTC.

V and J are TRBV7-9 and TRBJ2-3; no clear D gene. Between the trimmed V and J ends, which lost 3 bases and 0 bases, there was a span of 4 bases. The CDR3 totals 13 residues. Per the germline V gene, CDR1 is SEHNR and CDR2 is FQNEAQ (reference sequence). The CDR3 is CASSFFSTDTQYF. CDR3 nucleotides: TGTGCCAGCAGCTTCTTCAGCACAGATACGCAGTATTTT.

Turning to this clone: The sample has other DNA sequences that encode this CDR3 too. The chain couples TRBV5-1 to TRBJ2-1; TRBD2 matches at 7 bases. The CDR3 covers 15 residues. Germline loops: CDR1 SGHRS, CDR2 YFSETQ. V shed 5 bases, J shed 1 base, and the junction held 6 bases outside the gene matches. Written as DNA, the CDR3 is TGCGCCAGCAGTAGGACTAGTAGTTCCTACAATGAGCAGTTCTTC. This codes for CASSRTSSSYNEQFF.

This chain joins TRBV5-1 and TRBJ1-1, with unresolved D. This CDR3 has 15 amino acids. CDR1 and CDR2 (germline): SGHRS, YFSETQ. The ends were cut back, 0 bases at V and 4 bases at J, with 13 bases in the middle. The CDR3 loop reads CASSLGIRLGTEAFF. For the CDR3, the DNA is TGCGCCAGCAGCTTGGGGATCAGGCTGGGCACTGAAGCTTTCTTT. Using reference TRBV5-1 and TRBJ1-1 for the parts outside the CDR3, the full variable domain is KAGVTQTPRYLIKTRGQQVTLSCSPISGHRSVSWYQQTPGQGLQFLFEYFSETQRNKGNFPGRFSGRQFSNSRSEMNVSTLELGDSALYLCASSLGIRLGTEAFFGQGTRLTVV.

This clone showed up just once. This chain connects TRBV9 to TRBJ2-5; 7 nucleotides align to TRBD2. The trim removed 1 base at V and 2 bases at J, leaving 5 bases unmatched. The CDR3 covers 15 residues. CDR1 is SGDLS, CDR2 YYNGEE, per germline. The DNA for the CDR3 is TGTGCCAGCAGCGTATCGGCGGGGGAACAAGAGACCCAGTACTTC. It yields the protein CASSVSAGEQETQYF.

This clone has just a few counts. J is TRBJ1-1 and V is TRBV2; D is unresolved. The CDR3 runs 14 residues. CDR1 and CDR2 from the germline V gene are SNHLY and FYNNEI. The V end lost 4 bases, the J end lost 0 bases, and 9 bases lay between the germline ends. CDR3 nucleotide sequence: TGTGCCAGCAGTGCCGGAGGAATGAACACTGAAGCTTTCTTT. It specifies CASSAGGMNTEAFF.

The chain has TRBV29-1 and TRBJ1-2, with unresolved D. This CDR3 has 12 amino acids. Germline V gene data show CDR1 as SQVTM and CDR2 as ANQGSEA. Trimming pared 3 bases from V and 7 bases from J, leaving 12 bases between. The CDR3 is CSVDAASGGYTF. CDR3 DNA: TGCAGCGTTGACGCCGCTTCGGGTGGCTACACCTTC.

The rearrangement links TRBV5-6 to TRBJ2-5; D remains unclear. The V and J ends lost 0 bases and 6 bases respectively, with 15 bases between them. CDR1 and CDR2 from the germline V gene are SGHDT and YYEEEE. CDR3 size: 15 residues. The CDR3 reads CASSLVPGLEKTQYF. The CDR3 coding sequence is TGTGCCAGCAGCTTGGTACCAGGTTTGGAAAAGACCCAGTACTTC.

This chain links TRBV19 with TRBJ2-3; D possibly corresponds to TRBD1 (5 bases). Trimming cost V 7 bases and J 0 bases, with 14 bases left between them. The length of the CDR3 is 15 residues. The germline V gene has CDR1 LNHDA and CDR2 SQIVND (reference sequence). The DNA of the CDR3 is TGTGCCAGTACCCCGACAGCATCTAGCACAGATACGCAGTATTTT. This codes for CASTPTASSTDTQYF. The variable domain in full, with the rest retrieved from reference TRBV19 and TRBJ2-3, is DGGITQSPKYLFRKEGQNVTLSCEQNLNHDAMYWYRQDPGQGLRLIYYSQIVNDFQKGDIAEGYSVSREKKESFPLTVTSAQKNPTAFYLCASTPTASSTDTQYFGPGTRLTVL.

The chain has TRBV7-9 and TRBJ1-5; D is ambiguous. Germline assignment: CDR1 SEHNR and CDR2 FQNEAQ (reference sequence). The V end was cut by 2 bases, the J end by 5 bases, with 10 bases between. CDR3 length: 14 residues. For the CDR3, the DNA is TGTGCCAGCAGCTTACACCTCGGGGATCAGCCCCAGCATTTT. It is translated as CASSLHLGDQPQHF.

Comments on this clone: Its ends do not fully match the called genes, so a read error is possible. The CDR3 nucleotides are TGTGCCAGCAGCTTGGTGCAGGGGCTGATTTTT. Its translation: CASSLVQGLIF. This chain uses TRBV5-8 with TRBJ2-2, with a possible D match to TRBD1 (6 bases). Germline V gene data show CDR1 as SGHTS and CDR2 as YDEGEE. This CDR3 region has 11 residues.

This chain links TRBV4-1 with TRBJ2-3, with 10 positions matching TRBD2. This CDR3 spans 16 amino acids. From germline, CDR1 is MGHRA and CDR2 YSYEKL. Unmatched junction bases numbered 5, after V lost 2 bases and J lost 3 bases. This chain's CDR3 is CASSQSLAGRTDTQYF. The DNA of the CDR3 is TGCGCCAGCAGCCAATCACTAGCGGGGAGGACAGATACGCAGTATTTT.

The chain employs TRBV5-6 and TRBJ2-3, with D tentatively TRBD1 (5 bases). The CDR3 has 15 amino acids. CDR1 is SGHDT and CDR2 is YYEEEE in the germline V gene. V lost 4 bases and J 2 bases, leaving 14 bases between the germline ends. CDR3 in amino acids: CASSVDIFSTDTQYF. CDR3 bases: TGTGCCAGCAGCGTGGACATTTTTTCCACAGATACGCAGTATTTT.

The chain has TRBV6-1 and TRBJ2-3; D is perhaps TRBD2 (5 bases). From germline, CDR1 is MNHNS and CDR2 SASEGT. The CDR3 runs 15 residues. V lost 0 bases to trimming and J lost 4 bases, with 11 bases between them. As DNA, the CDR3 is TGTGCCAGCAGTGAAGCCCGAGGGTTGGCAGATACGCAGTATTTT. It yields the protein CASSEARGLADTQYF.

The rearrangement joins TRBV27 to TRBJ2-1; tentatively, D is TRBD2 (7 bases). CDR3 length: 15 residues. Germline loops: CDR1 MNHEY, CDR2 SMNVEV (reference sequence). Trimming took off 6 bases at V and 4 bases at J, with 16 bases between the two ends. The CDR3 DNA is TGTGCCAGCAGCCGGAGGGGGGGCGGTTACAATGAGCAGTTCTTC. This translates into CASSRRGGGYNEQFF.

J is TRBJ2-2 and V is TRBV19; D is unresolved. Deletions cut 4 bases from V and 3 bases from J, with 18 bases between. CDR3 length: 17 residues. CDR1 is LNHDA and CDR2 is SQIVND in the germline V gene (reference sequence). CDR3 residues: CASSTFVGVLDTGELFF. The DNA of the CDR3 is TGTGCCAGTAGTACTTTCGTTGGAGTTCTGGACACCGGGGAGCTGTTTTTT.

The V and J genes are TRBV11-2 and TRBJ2-2, with TRBD2 matching 9 bases. The CDR3 sequence is 16 residues long. Germline V gives CDR1 SGHAT, CDR2 FQNNGV. The junction had 10 bases not matched to a gene; V was cut back by 6 bases and J by 5 bases. In DNA form, the CDR3 reads TGTGCCAGCAGATATCGGGGGACTAGCAGAACCGGGGAGCTGTTTTTT. This translates into CASRYRGTSRTGELFF.

The V call is TRBV19, the J call TRBJ2-7; D not resolved. Trimming left V 5 bases short and J 5 bases short, with 13 bases between. The CDR3 covers 13 residues. Germline V gene data show CDR1 as LNHDA and CDR2 as SQIVND (reference sequence). The CDR3 DNA is TGTGCCAGTAGTCCGCCCCCCGGAGACGAGCAGTACTTC. Amino acids: CASSPPPGDEQYF.

The genes are TRBV21-1 and TRBJ2-1; the D segment call TRBD1 is taken from the table without a DNA check. TRBV21-1 is shown as a pseudogene. The CDR3 is made up of 15 amino acids. The CDR3 spells CASSNYEARGNEQFF. As DNA, the CDR3 is TGTGCCAGCAGCAACTACGAGGCTAGGGGCAATGAGCAGTTCTTC.

The chain combines TRBV7-9 with TRBJ2-1; 7 nucleotides align to TRBD2. Trimming at V came to 1 base and at J to 7 bases, leaving 7 bases not matched to a gene. There are 15 residues in the CDR3. The germline V gene encodes CDR1 SEHNR and CDR2 FQNEAQ (reference sequence). Here the CDR3 DNA reads TGTGCCAGCAGCTTAGGATTGCGGGGAGGGAATGAGCAGTTCTTC. Translated: CASSLGLRGGNEQFF.